Below, one T cell receptor (beta chain) is given with its context. The data were obtained in a study of T cell changes during pregnancy in multiple sclerosis. Only in-frame clones appear in the TCRdb table, and some are missing; sequencing was by immunoSEQ multiplex PCR. The sample has about 110,000 clones; 85% to 95% are singletons. V lost 4 bases, J lost 2 bases, and 14 bases stayed unmatched. The CDR3 consists of 18 residues. Germline lookup yields CDR1 SEHNR and CDR2 FQNEAQ (reference sequence). Here the sequenced sample was peripheral blood, taken after pregnancy. This TCR was sampled from a female donor with multiple sclerosis, enrolled in a pregnancy study. The chain is built from TRBV7-9 and TRBJ2-5; 9 nucleotides match TRBD2. CDR3 sequence (DNA): TGTGCCAGCAGCTCACTTGGGGGGCTAGCGGGAAGACAAGAGACCCAGTACTTC. This encodes CASSSLGGLAGRQETQYF. The entire variable domain, with the rest obtained from reference TRBV7-9 and TRBJ2-5, is as follows: DTGVSQNPRHKITKRGQNVTFRCDPISEHNRLYWYRQTLGQGPEFLTYFQNEAQLEKSRLLSDRFSAERPKGSFSTLEIQRTEQGDSAMYLCASSSLGGLAGRQETQYFGPGTRLLVL.